This T cell receptor (beta chain) was identified in a study of TIL therapy for anti-PD-1-resistant metastatic lung cancer. Overall study context: Tumors carried a median about 1.4 non-synonymous mutations per megabase.

Study observations and caveats: Many TIL product clones were absent from baseline tumor, suggesting clonal contraction.

This was the immunoSEQ v3 assay. The data were produced by immunoSEQ multiplex PCR, yet TCRdb's version contains in-frame clones alone and is incomplete. The sample includes about 26,000 clones, approximately 72% of them seen just once. This sample's time point: pre-treatment sample, taken before nivolumab and TIL therapy. Pleural nodules or supraclavicular lymph nodes made up most of the excised metastases sampled. The CDR3 length is 13 residues. V shed 3 bases and J shed 14 bases, with 19 bases lying between them. Germline V gene data show CDR1 as SEHNR and CDR2 as FQNEAQ (reference sequence). In the case of this clone: Its antigen is currently unknown.

This receptor was obtained from a person between 25 and 79 years old with non-small cell lung cancer. The rearrangement links TRBV7-9 to TRBJ1-2; D call uncertain. Sequenced material: tumor tissue, taken at baseline. CDR3 loop: CASSFDASRWPTF. CDR3 bases: TGTGCCAGCAGCTTCGATGCATCACGGTGGCCGACCTTC.